This entry features one TCR beta chain sequence. Its matching antigen is unknown. The sample is drawn from a study of identical twins. Notes on the study in general: Shared out-of-frame alpha sequences (those common to twins) showed excess low generation probability. With abundant cord blood beta clonotypes, insertions were fewer; memory repertoires showed no such pattern. Surplus twin overlap in beta out-of-frame sequences was less pronounced.

CDR3 length equals 13 residues. Germline V gives CDR1 SEHNR, CDR2 FQNEAQ (reference sequence). V was cut by 4 bases and J by 8 bases, with 12 bases left in between. The authors used template switching to add a universal primer site and gave cDNA unique molecular identifiers. TCRdb re-derived calls from the 5' RACE reads in MiXCR, one entry per CDR3 protein. The table has more than 650,000 distinct CDR3 sequences, roughly 6% seen once; the top ten hold 1.5% to 2%. Sequenced input: naive T cells sorted from blood. The genes are TRBV7-9 and TRBJ2-1, with D unclear. The receptor comes from a man aged 18 to 30 in good health. CDR3 residues: CASSSMSWDEQFF. CDR3 DNA: TGTGCCAGCAGCTCCATGAGCTGGGATGAGCAGTTCTTC.